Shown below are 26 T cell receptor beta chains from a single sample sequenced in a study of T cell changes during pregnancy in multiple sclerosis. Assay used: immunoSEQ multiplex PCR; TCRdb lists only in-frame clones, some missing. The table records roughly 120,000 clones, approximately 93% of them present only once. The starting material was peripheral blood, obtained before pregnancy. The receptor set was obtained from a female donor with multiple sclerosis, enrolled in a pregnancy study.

The CDR3 spells CASSRGLADQETQYF. The CDR3 coding sequence is TGTGCCAGCAGCCGGGGACTAGCGGACCAAGAGACCCAGTACTTC. This chain connects TRBV5-8 to TRBJ2-5; TRBD2 aligns across 11 bases. V lost 4 bases and J lost 0; bases outside the gene matches: 2. This CDR3 contains 15 residues. Germline CDR1 is SGHTS and CDR2 is YDEGEE.

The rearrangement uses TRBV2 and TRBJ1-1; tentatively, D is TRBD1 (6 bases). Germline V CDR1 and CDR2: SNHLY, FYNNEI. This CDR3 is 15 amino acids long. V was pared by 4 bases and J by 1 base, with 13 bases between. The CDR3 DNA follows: TGTGCCAGCAGTGGGGGGGGCGTCGAGAACACTGAAGCTTTCTTT. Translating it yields CASSGGGVENTEAFF.

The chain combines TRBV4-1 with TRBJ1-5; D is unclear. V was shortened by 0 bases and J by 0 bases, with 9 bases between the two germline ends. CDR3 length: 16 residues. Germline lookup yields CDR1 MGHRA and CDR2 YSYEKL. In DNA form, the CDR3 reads TGCGCCAGCAGCCAAGAGGGGAGCCCTAGCAATCAGCCCCAGCATTTT. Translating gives CASSQEGSPSNQPQHF.

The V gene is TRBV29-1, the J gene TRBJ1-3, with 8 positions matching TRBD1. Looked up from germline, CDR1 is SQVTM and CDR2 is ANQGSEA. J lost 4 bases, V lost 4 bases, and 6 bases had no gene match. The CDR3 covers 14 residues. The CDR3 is CSVAQGAGGNTIYF. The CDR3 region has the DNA TGCAGCGTTGCCCAGGGGGCAGGAGGAAACACCATATATTTT.

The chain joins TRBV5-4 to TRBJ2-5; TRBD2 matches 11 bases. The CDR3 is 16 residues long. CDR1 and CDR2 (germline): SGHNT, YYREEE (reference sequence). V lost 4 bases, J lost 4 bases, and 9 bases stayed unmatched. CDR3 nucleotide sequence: TGTGCCAGCAGCCCGCGTCTAGCGGGAGGCGGAGAGACCCAGTACTTC. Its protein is CASSPRLAGGGETQYF. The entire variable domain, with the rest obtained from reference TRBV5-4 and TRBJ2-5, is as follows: ETGVTQSPTHLIKTRGQQVTLRCSSQSGHNTVSWYQQALGQGPQFIFQYYREEENGRGNFPPRFSGLQFPNYSSELNVNALELDDSALYLCASSPRLAGGGETQYFGPGTRLLVL.

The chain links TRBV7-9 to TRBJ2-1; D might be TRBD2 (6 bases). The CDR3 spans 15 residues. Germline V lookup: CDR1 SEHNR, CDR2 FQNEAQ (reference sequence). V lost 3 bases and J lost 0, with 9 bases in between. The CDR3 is CASSLGGPSYNEQFF. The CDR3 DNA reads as TGTGCCAGCAGCTTGGGGGGTCCCTCCTACAATGAGCAGTTCTTC.

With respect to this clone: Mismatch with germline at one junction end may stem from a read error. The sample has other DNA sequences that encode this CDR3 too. The CDR3 spells CASSFPTGGVQETQYF. DNA for the CDR3: TGTGCCAGCAGCTTCCCCACAGGAGGGGTACAAGAGACTCAGTACTTC. This rearrangement joins TRBV5-6 to TRBJ2-5; D is perhaps TRBD2 (6 bases). The V gene's germline CDR1 is SGHDT and CDR2 YYEEEE. The CDR3 sequence is 16 residues long.

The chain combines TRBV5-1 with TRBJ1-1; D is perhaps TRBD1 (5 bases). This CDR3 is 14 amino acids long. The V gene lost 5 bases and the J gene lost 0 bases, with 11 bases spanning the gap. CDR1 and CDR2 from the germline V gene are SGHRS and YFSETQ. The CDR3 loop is CASRAGLMNTEAFF. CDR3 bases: TGCGCCAGCAGAGCGGGACTCATGAACACTGAAGCTTTCTTT.

The CDR3, as DNA: TGTGCCAGCAGCTTGCAGGGGGGCCCCACAGATACGCAGTATTTT. Amino acid sequence: CASSLQGGPTDTQYF. The V and J genes are TRBV7-3 and TRBJ2-3, with D possibly being TRBD1 (7 bases). CDR1 and CDR2 (germline): SGHTA, FQGTGA. Trimming left V 3 bases short and J 2 bases short, with 12 bases between. The CDR3 has 15 amino acids.

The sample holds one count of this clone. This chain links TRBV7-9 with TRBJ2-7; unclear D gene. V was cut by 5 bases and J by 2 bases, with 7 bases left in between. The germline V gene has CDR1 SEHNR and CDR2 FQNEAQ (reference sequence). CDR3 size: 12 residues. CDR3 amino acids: CASSQDTYEQYF. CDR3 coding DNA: TGTGCCAGCAGCCAAGACACCTACGAGCAGTACTTC.

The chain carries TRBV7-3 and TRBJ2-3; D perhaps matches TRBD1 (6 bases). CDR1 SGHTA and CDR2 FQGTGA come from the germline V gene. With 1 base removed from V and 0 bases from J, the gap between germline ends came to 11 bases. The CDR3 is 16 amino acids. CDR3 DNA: TGTGCCAGCAGCTTAATGGGGGCCCCTAGCACAGATACGCAGTATTTT. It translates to CASSLMGAPSTDTQYF.

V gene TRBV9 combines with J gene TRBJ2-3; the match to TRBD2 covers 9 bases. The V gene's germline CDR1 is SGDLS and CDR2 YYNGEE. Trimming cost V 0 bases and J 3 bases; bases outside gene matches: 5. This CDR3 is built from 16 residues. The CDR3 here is CASSVGSGGRTDTQYF. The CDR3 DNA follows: TGTGCCAGCAGCGTAGGTAGCGGGGGTAGGACAGATACGCAGTATTTT. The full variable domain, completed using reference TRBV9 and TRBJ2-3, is DSGVTQTPKHLITATGQRVTLRCSPRSGDLSVYWYQQSLDQGLQFLIQYYNGEERAKGNILERFSAQQFPDLHSELNLSSLELGDSALYFCASSVGSGGRTDTQYFGPGTRLTVL.

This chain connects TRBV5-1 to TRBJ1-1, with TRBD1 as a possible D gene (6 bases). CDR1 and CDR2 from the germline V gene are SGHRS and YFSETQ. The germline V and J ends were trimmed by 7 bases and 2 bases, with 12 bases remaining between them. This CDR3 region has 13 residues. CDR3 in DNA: TGCGCCAGCCATACAGGGCTCAACACTGAAGCTTTCTTT. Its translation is CASHTGLNTEAFF.

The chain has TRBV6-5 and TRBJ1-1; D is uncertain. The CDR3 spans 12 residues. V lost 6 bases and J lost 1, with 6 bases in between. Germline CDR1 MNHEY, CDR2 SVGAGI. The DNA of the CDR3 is TGTGCCAGCAGCAGGCCGAACACTGAAGCTTTCTTT. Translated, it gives CASSRPNTEAFF.

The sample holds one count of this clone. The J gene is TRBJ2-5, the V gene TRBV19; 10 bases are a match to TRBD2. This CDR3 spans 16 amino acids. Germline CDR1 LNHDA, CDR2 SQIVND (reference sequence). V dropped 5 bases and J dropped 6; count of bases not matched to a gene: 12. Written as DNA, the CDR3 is TGTGCCAGTAGTCCGGATCTCGGGACTAGCGATCAGACCCAGTACTTC. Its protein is CASSPDLGTSDQTQYF.

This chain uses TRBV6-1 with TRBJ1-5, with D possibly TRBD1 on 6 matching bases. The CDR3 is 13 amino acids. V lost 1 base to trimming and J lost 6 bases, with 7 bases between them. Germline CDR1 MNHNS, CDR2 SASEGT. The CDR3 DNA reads TGTGCCAGCAGTGAAGTGGGGGCTCAGCCCCAGCATTTT. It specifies CASSEVGAQPQHF.

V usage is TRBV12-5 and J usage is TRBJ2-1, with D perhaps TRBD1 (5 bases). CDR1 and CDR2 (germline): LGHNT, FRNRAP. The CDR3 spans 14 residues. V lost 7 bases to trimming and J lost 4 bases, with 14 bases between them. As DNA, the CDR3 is TGTGCTAGTGCCCTGGACAAGACTTACAATGAGCAGTTCTTC. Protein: CASALDKTYNEQFF.

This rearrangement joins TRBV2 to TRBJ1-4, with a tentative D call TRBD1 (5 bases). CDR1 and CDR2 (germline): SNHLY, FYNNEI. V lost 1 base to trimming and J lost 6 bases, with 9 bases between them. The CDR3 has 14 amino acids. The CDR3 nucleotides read TGTGCCAGCAGTGAAGGGCAGGGCCATGAAAAACTGTTTTTT. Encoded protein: CASSEGQGHEKLFF.

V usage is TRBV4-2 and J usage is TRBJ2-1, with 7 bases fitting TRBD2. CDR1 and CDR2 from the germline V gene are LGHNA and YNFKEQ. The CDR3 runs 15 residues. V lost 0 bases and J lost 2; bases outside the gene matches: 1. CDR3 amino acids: CASSQDRGAYNEQFF. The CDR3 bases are TGTGCCAGCAGCCAAGACCGGGGGGCCTACAATGAGCAGTTCTTC.

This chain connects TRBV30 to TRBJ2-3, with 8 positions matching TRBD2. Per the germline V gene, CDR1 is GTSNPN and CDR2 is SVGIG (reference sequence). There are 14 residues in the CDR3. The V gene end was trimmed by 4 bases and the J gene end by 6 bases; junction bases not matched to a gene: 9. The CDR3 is CAWNRAGAGDTQYF. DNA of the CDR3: TGTGCCTGGAATCGAGCGGGAGCAGGGGATACGCAGTATTTT.

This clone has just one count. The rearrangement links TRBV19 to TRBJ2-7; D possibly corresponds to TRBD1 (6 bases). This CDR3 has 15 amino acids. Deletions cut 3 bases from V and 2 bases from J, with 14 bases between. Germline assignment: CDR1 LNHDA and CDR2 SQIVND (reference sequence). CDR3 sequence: CASSIRDTLAYEQYF. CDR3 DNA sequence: TGTGCCAGTAGTATCCGGGACACCCTTGCCTACGAGCAGTACTTC.

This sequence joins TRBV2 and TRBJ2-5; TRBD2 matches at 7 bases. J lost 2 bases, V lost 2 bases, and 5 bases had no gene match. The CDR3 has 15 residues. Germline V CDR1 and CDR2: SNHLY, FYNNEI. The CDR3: CASSEMSSGQETQYF. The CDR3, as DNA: TGTGCCAGCAGTGAAATGTCTAGCGGACAAGAGACCCAGTACTTC. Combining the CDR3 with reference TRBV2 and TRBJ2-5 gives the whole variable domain EPEVTQTPSHQVTQMGQEVILRCVPISNHLYFYWYRQILGQKVEFLVSFYNNEISEKSEIFDDQFSVERPDGSNFTLKIRSTKLEDSAMYFCASSEMSSGQETQYFGPGTRLLVL.

As DNA, the CDR3 is TGCGCCAGCAGCCCCGAAGGGGCAGATGAAAAACTGTTTTTT. It specifies CASSPEGADEKLFF. This chain uses TRBV5-1 with TRBJ1-4; TRBD1 might be the D (5 bases). V lost 4 bases and J 6 bases, leaving 13 bases between the germline ends. The CDR3 loop spans 14 amino acids. Germline V CDR1 and CDR2: SGHRS, YFSETQ.

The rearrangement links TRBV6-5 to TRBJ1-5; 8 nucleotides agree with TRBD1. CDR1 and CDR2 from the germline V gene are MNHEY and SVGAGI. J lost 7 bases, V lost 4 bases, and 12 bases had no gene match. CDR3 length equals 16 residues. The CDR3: CASSSGTGLVKQPQHF. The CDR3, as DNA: TGTGCCAGCAGTTCCGGGACAGGCTTGGTAAAGCAGCCCCAGCATTTT.

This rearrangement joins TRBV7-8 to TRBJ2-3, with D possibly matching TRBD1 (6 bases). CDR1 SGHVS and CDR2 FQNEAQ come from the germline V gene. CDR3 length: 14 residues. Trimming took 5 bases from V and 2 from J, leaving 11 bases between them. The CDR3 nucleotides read TGTGCCAGCAGCCCCACAGGGTCCACAGATACGCAGTATTTT. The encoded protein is CASSPTGSTDTQYF.

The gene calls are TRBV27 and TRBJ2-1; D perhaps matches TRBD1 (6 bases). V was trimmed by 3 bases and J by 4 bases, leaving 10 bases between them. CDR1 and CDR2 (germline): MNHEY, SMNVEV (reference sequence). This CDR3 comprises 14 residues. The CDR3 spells CASSFLGGYNEQFF. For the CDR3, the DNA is TGTGCCAGCAGTTTCCTAGGGGGTTACAATGAGCAGTTCTTC.